This T cell receptor (beta chain) appears in the sequencing data of a study of neoadjuvant anti-PD-1 for oral cavity cancer. Study-wide background: Patients without progression got a fourth dose around day 43.

The table came from immunoSEQ multiplex PCR; TCRdb's copy has only in-frame clones and leaves some out. The data hold 55,000 to 75,000 clones, with about nine tenths observed a single time. Regarding time point: after neoadjuvant nivolumab, at surgical resection. The CDR3 length is 12 residues. Unmatched junction bases numbered 11, after V lost 11 bases and J lost 11 bases. In germline, CDR1 is MNHNS, CDR2 SASEGT. J is TRBJ1-5 and V is TRBV6-1, with 8 bases aligning to TRBD1. This material consisted of PBMCs, taken after nivolumab (anti-PD-1) treatment. This sequence was found in a person aged 35 to 85 with oral cavity squamous cell carcinoma. The CDR3 nucleotides read TGTGCCGCCCGTCAGGGGGCTGAGGCCCAGCATTTT. It translates to CAARQGAEAQHF.